A selection of T cell receptor beta chains follows, all from one sample in a study of OX40 agonist ivuxolimab in advanced cancers. Only in-frame clones appear in the TCRdb table, and some are missing; sequencing was by immunoSEQ multiplex PCR. The table lists 100,000 to 120,000 clones, about nine tenths of them singletons. The sample consisted of CD4+ or CD8+ T cells sorted from blood, taken in a trial of the OX40 agonist ivuxolimab. The receptors were gathered from an adult with an advanced solid tumor such as melanoma, head and neck, liver or kidney cancer. The CDR3 runs from the conserved cysteine through the conserved F or W. The order of the fields is V gene, J gene, clone size, D gene, CDR3 DNA, CDR3 protein. A D gene is named only where the DNA matches it firmly. Some rows have no size entry. The others give once, few or many, or a class for an expanded clone.

v_gene: TRBV10-3
j_gene: TRBJ1-1
abundance: once
d_gene: NA
CDR3nt: TGTGCCATCAGTGAGTCGAAATATGAAGCTTTCTTT
CDR3aa: CAISESKYEAFF

v_gene: TRBV7-3
j_gene: TRBJ2-1
abundance: NA
d_gene: TRBD2
CDR3nt: TGTGCCAGCAGCTTGTGGACTAGCGGCCCCGAGGAGCAGTTCTTC
CDR3aa: CASSLWTSGPEEQFF

v_gene: TRBV2
j_gene: TRBJ2-1
abundance: NA
d_gene: TRBD2
CDR3nt: TGTGCCAGCAGTGAAGAGGCTAGCGGGAGTGAGCAGTTCTTC
CDR3aa: CASSEEASGSEQFF

v_gene: TRBV6-1
j_gene: TRBJ1-2
abundance: NA
d_gene: TRBD1
CDR3nt: TGTGCCAGCAAAACGATTAGGACAGGTCCTTATGGCTACACCTTC
CDR3aa: CASKTIRTGPYGYTF

v_gene: TRBV11-3
j_gene: TRBJ2-3
abundance: NA
d_gene: NA
CDR3nt: TGTGCCAGCAGCTTAGACGGTCCAGATACGCAGTATTTT
CDR3aa: CASSLDGPDTQYF

v_gene: TRBV7-9
j_gene: TRBJ1-5
abundance: few
d_gene: NA
CDR3nt: TGTGCCAGCAGCTTGACAGGTCTCGATCAGCCCCAGCATTTT
CDR3aa: CASSLTGLDQPQHF

v_gene: TRBV5-1
j_gene: TRBJ1-6
abundance: NA
d_gene: TRBD1
CDR3nt: TGCGCCAGCAGCTTGGAATTCATGGGACAGGTCTTT
CDR3aa: CASSLEFMGQVF

v_gene: TRBV4-2
j_gene: TRBJ2-1
abundance: NA
d_gene: TRBD2
CDR3nt: TGTGCCAGCAGCCTAAAGAGACAGCGGGAGCCGGATGAGCAGTTCTTC
CDR3aa: CASSLKRQREPDEQFF

v_gene: TRBV5-4
j_gene: TRBJ1-2
abundance: NA
d_gene: TRBD1
CDR3nt: TGTGCCAGCAGCTTTCGACAGGGCGGACTTAACTATGGCTACACCTTC
CDR3aa: CASSFRQGGLNYGYTF

v_gene: TRBV9
j_gene: TRBJ1-1
abundance: few
d_gene: NA
CDR3nt: TGTGCCAGCAGCGCCATCACCGAAGGTGAAGCTTTCTTT
CDR3aa: CASSAITEGEAFF

v_gene: TRBV9
j_gene: TRBJ2-3
abundance: NA
d_gene: NA
CDR3nt: TGTGCCAGCAGCGCGACGCTCGGCGCAGATACGCAGTATTTT
CDR3aa: CASSATLGADTQYF

v_gene: TRBV5-4
j_gene: TRBJ1-1
abundance: NA
d_gene: NA
CDR3nt: TGTGCCAGCAGCTCTACTAACTCCGAATGGAACACTGAAGCTTTCTTT
CDR3aa: CASSSTNSEWNTEAFF

v_gene: TRBV19
j_gene: TRBJ2-3
abundance: NA
d_gene: NA
CDR3nt: TGTGCCAGTAGTATGGGGGGGCCAGATACGCAGTATTTT
CDR3aa: CASSMGGPDTQYF

v_gene: TRBV7-9
j_gene: TRBJ2-1
abundance: NA
d_gene: NA
CDR3nt: TGTGCCAGCAGCCCAACTGGCGGGACTCCGAATGAGCAGTTCTTC
CDR3aa: CASSPTGGTPNEQFF

v_gene: TRBV2
j_gene: TRBJ2-5
abundance: once
d_gene: TRBD1
CDR3nt: TGTGCCAGCAGGTACGGGACAGAAAAAGAGACCCAGTACTTC
CDR3aa: CASRYGTEKETQYF

v_gene: TRBV5-6
j_gene: TRBJ1-3
abundance: once
d_gene: NA
CDR3nt: TGTGCCAGCAGCTTTTTTACGGCGACTGGAAACACCATATATTTT
CDR3aa: CASSFFTATGNTIYF

v_gene: TRBV5-6
j_gene: TRBJ1-1
abundance: NA
d_gene: TRBD1
CDR3nt: TGTGCCAGCAGCCGTAAGACAGGGAAGGTAGGCACTGAAGCTTTCTTT
CDR3aa: CASSRKTGKVGTEAFF

v_gene: TRBV5-1
j_gene: TRBJ2-2
abundance: NA
d_gene: NA
CDR3nt: TGCGCCAGCAGCACGGGGGGCGGAGGGACCGGGGAGCTGTTTTTT
CDR3aa: CASSTGGGGTGELFF

v_gene: TRBV4-3
j_gene: TRBJ1-4
abundance: NA
d_gene: NA
CDR3nt: TGCGCCAGCAGCCAAGATCCCGCAGGGGATGAAAAACTGTTTTTT
CDR3aa: CASSQDPAGDEKLFF

v_gene: TRBV28
j_gene: TRBJ1-1
abundance: NA
d_gene: TRBD1
CDR3nt: TGTGCCAGCAGTGATCCAACGGGGACAGAGAACACTGAAGCTTTCTTT
CDR3aa: CASSDPTGTENTEAFF

v_gene: TRBV6-5
j_gene: TRBJ1-5
abundance: NA
d_gene: NA
CDR3nt: TGTGCCAGCAGACCCGGAGTTAGCAATCAGCCCCAGCATTTT
CDR3aa: CASRPGVSNQPQHF

v_gene: TRBV5-6
j_gene: TRBJ2-3
abundance: NA
d_gene: TRBD1
CDR3nt: TGTGCCAGCAGCCCAGGGACAGGGGCCAGCACAGATACGCAGTATTTT
CDR3aa: CASSPGTGASTDTQYF

v_gene: TRBV4-2
j_gene: TRBJ1-5
abundance: NA
d_gene: NA
CDR3nt: TGTGCCAGCAGCCAAGTCGGGACAAATAGCAATCAGCCCCAGCATTTT
CDR3aa: CASSQVGTNSNQPQHF

v_gene: TRBV6-1
j_gene: TRBJ1-5
abundance: NA
d_gene: TRBD1
CDR3nt: TGTGCCAGCGCCGGGGGGACAGGCAATCAGCCCCAGCATTTT
CDR3aa: CASAGGTGNQPQHF

v_gene: TRBV19
j_gene: TRBJ2-7
abundance: few
d_gene: TRBD2
CDR3nt: TGTGCCAGTAGTAGAATAGCGGGGGGCTCCGCAATCTACGAGCAGTACTTC
CDR3aa: CASSRIAGGSAIYEQYF

v_gene: TRBV6-1
j_gene: TRBJ1-5
abundance: NA
d_gene: NA
CDR3nt: TGTGCCAGCAAACAGAGAAATCAGCCCCAGCATTTT
CDR3aa: CASKQRNQPQHF

v_gene: TRBV7-2
j_gene: TRBJ2-7
abundance: NA
d_gene: NA
CDR3nt: TGTGCCAGCAGCCCCGGCATCAAGGGAGGAAGGGAGCAGTACTTC
CDR3aa: CASSPGIKGGREQYF

v_gene: TRBV9
j_gene: TRBJ1-3
abundance: NA
d_gene: TRBD1
CDR3nt: TGTGCCAGCAGCGTAGAGACAGGGAGAGGAAACACCATATATTTT
CDR3aa: CASSVETGRGNTIYF

v_gene: TRBV5-1
j_gene: TRBJ2-1
abundance: NA
d_gene: NA
CDR3nt: TGCGCCAGCAGCTTGAAGGGTTTCGACAATGAGCAGTTCTTC
CDR3aa: CASSLKGFDNEQFF

v_gene: TRBV10-2
j_gene: TRBJ2-3
abundance: once
d_gene: NA
CDR3nt: TGCGCCAGCAGCGAGAACAGAGTGAACACAGATACGCAGTATTTT
CDR3aa: CASSENRVNTDTQYF

v_gene: TRBV9
j_gene: TRBJ2-3
abundance: NA
d_gene: NA
CDR3nt: TGTGCCAGCAGCGTAGATCCGGGAGACCTCACAGATACGCAGTATTTT
CDR3aa: CASSVDPGDLTDTQYF

v_gene: TRBV28
j_gene: TRBJ1-2
abundance: NA
d_gene: NA
CDR3nt: TGTGCCAGCACCCCTGGGGGCTCTTTCCTTGACTACACCTTC
CDR3aa: CASTPGGSFLDYTF

v_gene: TRBV7-2
j_gene: TRBJ2-3
abundance: NA
d_gene: TRBD2
CDR3nt: TGTGCCAGCAGCTTGGGGGGACTAGCGGTAGATACGCAGTATTTT
CDR3aa: CASSLGGLAVDTQYF

v_gene: TRBV10-3
j_gene: TRBJ1-2
abundance: NA
d_gene: TRBD1
CDR3nt: TGTGCCATCAGTGCGTCGGGACAGGGGTCGAGGGCTCCCGGCTACACCTTC
CDR3aa: CAISASGQGSRAPGYTF

v_gene: TRBV9
j_gene: TRBJ1-6
abundance: once
d_gene: TRBD1
CDR3nt: TGTGCCAGCAGCCTTGGACAGGGAATTAATTCACCCCTCCACTTT
CDR3aa: CASSLGQGINSPLHF

v_gene: TRBV7-9
j_gene: TRBJ1-4
abundance: NA
d_gene: NA
CDR3nt: TGTGCCAGCAGCCTTCTTTCTGGGGGTGAAAAACTGTTTTTT
CDR3aa: CASSLLSGGEKLFF

v_gene: TRBV30
j_gene: TRBJ2-2
abundance: NA
d_gene: NA
CDR3nt: TGTGCCTGGAGTGTAGGCAGGGTGAACACCGGGGAGCTGTTTTTT
CDR3aa: CAWSVGRVNTGELFF

v_gene: TRBV7-2
j_gene: TRBJ2-7
abundance: NA
d_gene: TRBD2
CDR3nt: TGTGCCAGCTCCCAGACTAGCGGGAGAAAAGAGCAGTACTTC
CDR3aa: CASSQTSGRKEQYF

v_gene: TRBV28
j_gene: TRBJ2-3
abundance: NA
d_gene: TRBD2
CDR3nt: TGTGCCAGCAGTCCTAGTTTCGGACTAGGATCTAGCACAGATACGCAGTATTTT
CDR3aa: CASSPSFGLGSSTDTQYF

v_gene: TRBV30
j_gene: TRBJ1-1
abundance: NA
d_gene: TRBD1
CDR3nt: TGTGCCTGGAAGGGACAGGGCGGCACTGAAGCTTTCTTT
CDR3aa: CAWKGQGGTEAFF

v_gene: TRBV2
j_gene: TRBJ1-2
abundance: NA
d_gene: TRBD1
CDR3nt: TGTGCCAGCAGTATTACAGGGGGCAGTAATGGCTACACCTTC
CDR3aa: CASSITGGSNGYTF

v_gene: TRBV4-2
j_gene: TRBJ2-1
abundance: NA
d_gene: TRBD2
CDR3nt: TGTGCCAGCAGCCAAGGGACTAGCGGGGGGGCAGTTTACAATGAGCAGTTCTTC
CDR3aa: CASSQGTSGGAVYNEQFF

v_gene: TRBV27
j_gene: TRBJ1-2
abundance: NA
d_gene: NA
CDR3nt: TGTGCCAGCAGTTCTTTAGGAGTCCTTCCTTATGGCTACACCTTC
CDR3aa: CASSSLGVLPYGYTF

v_gene: TRBV6-5
j_gene: TRBJ2-5
abundance: few
d_gene: NA
CDR3nt: TGTGCCAGCAGTTACTCCGGGACATCTCAAGAGACCCAGTACTTC
CDR3aa: CASSYSGTSQETQYF

v_gene: TRBV9
j_gene: TRBJ2-1
abundance: NA
d_gene: TRBD2
CDR3nt: TGTGCCAGCAGCGGGGGCGGGAGGGCCTACAATGAGCAGTTCTTC
CDR3aa: CASSGGGRAYNEQFF

v_gene: TRBV7-9
j_gene: TRBJ1-1
abundance: NA
d_gene: NA
CDR3nt: TGTGCCAGCAGCTCTCTCCGTTCGGATCGTGGGGCTGAAGCTTTCTTT
CDR3aa: CASSSLRSDRGAEAFF

v_gene: TRBV28
j_gene: TRBJ1-1
abundance: NA
d_gene: TRBD1
CDR3nt: TGTGCCAGCAGCAAGATGGACAGGCATGAAGCTTTCTTT
CDR3aa: CASSKMDRHEAFF

v_gene: TRBV6-6
j_gene: TRBJ1-5
abundance: NA
d_gene: NA
CDR3nt: TGTGCCAGCAGTTACTCGACTGTCTATAGCAATCAGCCCCAGCATTTT
CDR3aa: CASSYSTVYSNQPQHF

v_gene: TRBV7-2
j_gene: TRBJ1-4
abundance: NA
d_gene: NA
CDR3nt: TGTGCCAGCGTCCAGGGAACTAATGAAAAACTGTTTTTT
CDR3aa: CASVQGTNEKLFF

v_gene: TRBV19
j_gene: TRBJ1-1
abundance: once
d_gene: NA
CDR3nt: TGTGCCAGTAGTACAGCCCCGGGGATAGGAGCTTTCTTT
CDR3aa: CASSTAPGIGAFF

v_gene: TRBV4-2
j_gene: TRBJ2-1
abundance: NA
d_gene: TRBD2
CDR3nt: TGTGCCAGCAGCCCCCTAGCGGGGGGGCCGGTCTTC
CDR3aa: CASSPLAGGPVF

v_gene: TRBV18
j_gene: TRBJ1-1
abundance: once
d_gene: NA
CDR3nt: TGTGCCAGCTCCATCACGTGGGACACTGAAGCTTTCTTT
CDR3aa: CASSITWDTEAFF

v_gene: TRBV27
j_gene: TRBJ1-6
abundance: NA
d_gene: TRBD1
CDR3nt: TGTGCCAGCAGCGACAGGGAGGGCTCACCCCTCCACTTT
CDR3aa: CASSDREGSPLHF

v_gene: TRBV6-1
j_gene: TRBJ1-1
abundance: NA
d_gene: NA
CDR3nt: TGTGCCAGCAGGGCCACCGGGGGAGCTGAAGCTTTCTTT
CDR3aa: CASRATGGAEAFF